This T cell receptor (beta chain) was captured in a study of blood T cell repertoires in COVID-19 (dated by TCRdb to the early 2020s). Turning to the overall study: Samples from collaborators originated in the United States, Italy and Spain and spanned both the acute and convalescent phases of COVID-19. The material from the prospective study consisted of cDNA or gDNA derived from T cells, B-cell-depleted T cells, or PBMCs. Deeply sampled blood TCRbeta repertoires from subjects exposed to, actively infected with, or recovered from COVID-19 were included in the dataset. The repertoires were made available in a free public database intended to serve as a resource for research on the immune response to SARS-CoV-2. Samples were obtained from the ongoing ImmuneRACE study (first 160 participants) and from about 1,300 subjects provided by 6 global collaborators. Sample metadata almost always included a de-identified subject ID, COVID-19 status, age in years and sex. Where HLA class I and class II types were available, the types were taken from metadata supplied by the sample provider, not from assay-based typing. What the authors observed across the whole study: Clinical and demographic metadata were provided uncurated, with the amount varying by source and participant.

The immunoSEQ Assay, a bias-controlled multiplex PCR, was used to amplify TCRbeta CDR3 regions from genomic DNA. On the authors' methods: The number of nucleated cells in each sample was estimated by amplification of reference gene primers within the assay. To quantify the absolute abundance of each unique TCRbeta CDR3 rearrangement, sequence reads were collapsed and filtered. For each sample, productive Simpson clonality was calculated as the square root of Simpson's diversity index over productive rearrangements. Here the immuneACCESS table is served through TCRdb, limited to in-frame sequences with V and J called. Missing clones are a known gap in these copies; in checked studies unresolved V genes cover under half, and the rest lacks a known reason. For V, J and clone size, that table is used; D and trimming come from the DNA. The table for this sample lists a few hundred thousand clones; about 90% of them were counted only once. The ten largest clones represent over 0.9% of the sample.

With respect to this clone: There is no known antigen for this receptor. Base qualities are missing; no much larger clone stands one base away.

The germline V gene (reference sequence) yields MNHNY for CDR1 and SVGAGI for CDR2. V drops 4 bases and J drops 4 bases, leaving 7 bases in between. Spanning cysteine to phenylalanine, the CDR3 consists of 12 amino acids. CDR3 DNA is the only sequence kept; it has 36 bases, read in frame from the first base. Participants in the prospective study were aged 18 to 89 years, lived in approximately 26 United States geographic areas, and enrolled through a virtual design. In the prospective study, cohorts were assigned on the basis of participant-reported clinical history obtained from a screening survey and a study questionnaire. A participant counted as exposed if, within 2 weeks of entering the study, that participant had been in contact with someone who had a PCR-confirmed or clinician-diagnosed COVID-19 case. In the prospective study, mobile phlebotomists collected whole blood, serum and a nasopharyngeal or oropharyngeal swab from each participant. Additional blood draws and questionnaires over a 2-month period could optionally be provided by prospective study participants. Before DNA extraction, prospective study blood samples were shipped either frozen or at room temperature.

The chain links TRBV6-6 with TRBJ1-2; the D gene assignment is ambiguous. This clonotype originated in a young woman who had been exposed to COVID-19. Input material: PBMCs or T cells enriched from blood (not recorded which). The bases read TGTGCCAGCAGTTGGCAGTCCTATGGCTACACCTTC. It is translated as CASSWQSYGYTF.